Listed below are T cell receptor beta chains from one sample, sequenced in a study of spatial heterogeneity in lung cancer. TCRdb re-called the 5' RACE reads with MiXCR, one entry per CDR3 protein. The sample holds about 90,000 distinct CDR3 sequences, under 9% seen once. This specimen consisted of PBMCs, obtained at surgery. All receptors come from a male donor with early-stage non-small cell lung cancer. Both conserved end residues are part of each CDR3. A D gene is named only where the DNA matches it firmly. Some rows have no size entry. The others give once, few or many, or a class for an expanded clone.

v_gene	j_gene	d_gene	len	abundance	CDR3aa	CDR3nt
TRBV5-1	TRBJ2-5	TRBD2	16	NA	CASSLVGLAGSETQYF	TGCGCCAGCAGTCTCGTGGGACTAGCGGGGTCAGAGACCCAGTACTTC
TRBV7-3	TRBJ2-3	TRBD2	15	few	CASSSNGLGGDTQYF	TGTGCCAGCAGCTCCAACGGACTAGGTGGAGATACGCAGTATTTT
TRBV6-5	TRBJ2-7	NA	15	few	CASSYFPGGSYEQYF	TGTGCCAGCAGTTACTTTCCGGGCGGTTCCTACGAGCAGTACTTC
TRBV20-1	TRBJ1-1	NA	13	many	CSARWGMNTEAFF	TGCAGTGCTAGGTGGGGCATGAACACTGAAGCTTTCTTT
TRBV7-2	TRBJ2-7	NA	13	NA	CASSSEGAYEQYF	TGTGCCAGCAGCTCAGAGGGAGCCTACGAGCAGTACTTC
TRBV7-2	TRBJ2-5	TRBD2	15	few	CASSPGLAVQETQYF	TGTGCCAGCAGCCCTGGACTAGCGGTCCAAGAGACCCAGTACTTC
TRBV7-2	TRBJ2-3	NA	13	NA	CASSSGPAGTQYF	TGTGCCAGCAGCTCAGGACCCGCAGGCACGCAGTATTTT
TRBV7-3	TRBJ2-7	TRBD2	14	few	CASSLMVTAGEQYF	TGTGCCAGCAGCTTAATGGTTACAGCGGGGGAGCAGTACTTC
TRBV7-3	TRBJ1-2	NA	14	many	CASSLTGSRDGYTF	TGTGCCAGCAGCTTAACCGGTTCCCGGGATGGCTACACCTTC
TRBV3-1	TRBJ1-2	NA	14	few	CASSQVNRVYGYTF	TGTGCCAGCAGCCAAGTAAACAGGGTCTATGGCTACACCTTC
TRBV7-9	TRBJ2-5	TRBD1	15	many	CASSWTQGYQETQYF	TGTGCCAGCAGCTGGACACAGGGGTACCAAGAGACCCAGTACTTC
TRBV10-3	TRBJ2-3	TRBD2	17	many	CAISDRGLAGRSDTQYF	TGTGCCATCAGTGACCGTGGACTAGCGGGAAGGAGTGATACGCAGTATTTT
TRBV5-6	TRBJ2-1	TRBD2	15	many	CASSLLAGPGGEQFF	TGTGCCAGCAGCTTACTAGCGGGCCCTGGAGGTGAGCAGTTCTTC
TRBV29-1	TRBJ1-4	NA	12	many	CSVQETNEKLFF	TGCAGCGTTCAGGAGACTAATGAAAAACTGTTTTTT
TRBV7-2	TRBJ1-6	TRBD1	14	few	CASSPGQVNSPLHF	TGTGCCAGCAGTCCCGGACAGGTCAATTCACCCCTCCACTTT
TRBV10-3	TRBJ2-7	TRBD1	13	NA	CAMGTGDSYEQYF	TGTGCCATGGGGACAGGGGATTCCTACGAGCAGTACTTC
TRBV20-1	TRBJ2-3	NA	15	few	CSAPNPGHTSDTQYF	TGCAGTGCGCCCAATCCCGGACACACGTCAGATACGCAGTATTTT
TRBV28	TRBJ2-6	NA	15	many	CASEDITSGANVLTF	TGTGCCAGCGAAGACATCACCTCTGGGGCCAACGTCCTGACTTTC
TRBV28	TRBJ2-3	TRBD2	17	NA	CASSLRAGGGGTDTQYF	TGTGCCAGCAGTTTACGAGCGGGAGGCGGAGGCACAGATACGCAGTATTTT
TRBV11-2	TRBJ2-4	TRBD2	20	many	CASSPLGGSGSPLRENIQYF	TGTGCCAGCAGCCCCTTGGGAGGGAGCGGGAGCCCTCTCCGAGAAAACATTCAGTACTTC
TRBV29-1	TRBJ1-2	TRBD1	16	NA	CSVEDQTGGVSHGYTF	TGCAGCGTTGAAGATCAAACAGGGGGCGTTTCCCATGGCTACACCTTC
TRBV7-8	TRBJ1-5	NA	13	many	CASSSPSDQPQHF	TGTGCCAGCAGCTCACCCTCCGATCAGCCCCAGCATTTT
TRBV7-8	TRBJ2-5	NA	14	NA	CASSLPGRIETQYF	TGTGCCAGCAGCTTACCCGGGAGAATCGAGACCCAGTACTTC
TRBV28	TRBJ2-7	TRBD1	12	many	CASSLRQGGQYF	TGTGCCAGCAGTCTACGACAGGGCGGGCAGTACTTC
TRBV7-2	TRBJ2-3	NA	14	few	CASSLGGLEDTQYF	TGTGCCAGCAGCTTAGGAGGGTTGGAAGATACGCAGTATTTT
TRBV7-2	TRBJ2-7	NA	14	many	CASSLAIEVGEQYF	TGTGCCAGCAGCTTGGCAATCGAGGTGGGGGAGCAGTACTTC